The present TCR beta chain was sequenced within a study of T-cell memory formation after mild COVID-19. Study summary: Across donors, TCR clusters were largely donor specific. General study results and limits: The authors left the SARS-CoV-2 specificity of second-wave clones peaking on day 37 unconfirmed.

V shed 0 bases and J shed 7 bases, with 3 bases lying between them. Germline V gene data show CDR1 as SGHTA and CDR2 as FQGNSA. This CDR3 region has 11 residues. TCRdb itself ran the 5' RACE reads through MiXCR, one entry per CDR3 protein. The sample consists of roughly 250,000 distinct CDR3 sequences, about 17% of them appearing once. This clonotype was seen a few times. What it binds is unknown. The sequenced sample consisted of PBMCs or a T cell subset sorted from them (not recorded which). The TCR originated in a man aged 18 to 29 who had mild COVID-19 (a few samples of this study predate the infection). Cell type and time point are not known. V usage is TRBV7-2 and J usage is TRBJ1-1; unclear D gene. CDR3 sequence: CASSLAREAFF. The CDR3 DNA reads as TGTGCCAGCAGCTTAGCCCGTGAAGCTTTCTTT.